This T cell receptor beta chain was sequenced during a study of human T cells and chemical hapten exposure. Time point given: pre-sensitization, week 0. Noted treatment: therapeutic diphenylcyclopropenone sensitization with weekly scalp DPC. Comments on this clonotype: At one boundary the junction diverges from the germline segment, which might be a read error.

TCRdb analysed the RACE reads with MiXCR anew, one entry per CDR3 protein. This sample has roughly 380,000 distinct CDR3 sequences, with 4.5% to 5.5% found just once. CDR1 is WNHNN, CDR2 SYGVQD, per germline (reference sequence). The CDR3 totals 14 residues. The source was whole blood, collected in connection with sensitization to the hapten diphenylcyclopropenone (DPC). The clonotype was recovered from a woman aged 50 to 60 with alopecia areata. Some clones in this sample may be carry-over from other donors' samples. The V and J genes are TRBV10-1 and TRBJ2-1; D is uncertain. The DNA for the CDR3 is TGCGCCAGCAGTGGACGGGCGTACGACGATGAGCAGCTCTTC. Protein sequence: CASSGRAYDDEQLF.